One sample yielded the 20 T cell receptor beta chains listed below, sequenced in a study of T cell responses to AZD1222 COVID-19 vaccine (dated by TCRdb to 2020 to 2022). The library was made by the immunoSEQ multiplex PCR assay. What TCRdb holds here is the immuneACCESS table cut down to in-frame rearrangements. Part of the clones is not present; checked against another copy, under half of the missing clones reflect an unresolved V gene, and the others are unexplained. This sample comprises more than 100,000 clones, 75% to 95% of them detected only once. 1.5% to 2% of the sample comes from the top ten. The label giving this sample's time point can be read as: about 28 days (+/-7) after the second vaccine dose. The specimen was peripheral blood, collected 28 days after the second AZD1222 dose. These receptor sequences come from an adult who received the AZD1222 COVID-19 vaccine.

A single count supports this clone. This chain connects TRBV3-1 (or the pseudogene TRBV3-2) to TRBJ2-5; 9 bases match TRBD2. The germline V gene encodes CDR1 LGHDT and CDR2 YNNKEL (reference sequence). V dropped 5 bases and J dropped 4; count of bases not matched to a gene: 5. This CDR3 region has 14 residues. The DNA for the CDR3 is TGTGCCAGCAGCAATAGCGGGAGTCCAGAGACCCAGTACTTC. This encodes CASSNSGSPETQYF.

The J gene is TRBJ1-1, the V gene TRBV11-3; 11 bases map to TRBD1. The CDR3 extends over 15 amino acids. Germline assignment: CDR1 SGHNT and CDR2 YENEEA. Unmatched junction bases numbered 6, after V lost 4 bases and J lost 5 bases. CDR3 residues: CASSSQGQGGTEAFF. The CDR3, as DNA: TGTGCCAGCAGCTCACAGGGACAGGGGGGGACTGAAGCTTTCTTT.

The count of this clone is one. The chain recombines TRBV6-4 with TRBJ2-2; the D gene is possibly TRBD1 (6 bases). The V gene lost 6 bases and the J gene lost 2 bases, with 10 bases spanning the gap. Looked up from germline, CDR1 is MRHNA and CDR2 is SNTAGT. The CDR3 consists of 14 residues. As DNA, the CDR3 is TGTGCCAGCAGACTGGACAGTAACACCGGGGAGCTGTTTTTT. Translated, it gives CASRLDSNTGELFF.

The chain couples TRBV6-5 to TRBJ1-6; no firm D call. The CDR3 covers 15 residues. The V end was cut by 7 bases, the J end by 6 bases, with 16 bases between. CDR1 and CDR2 from the germline V gene are MNHEY and SVGAGI. The CDR3 DNA is TGTGCCAGCATTTCAGACGGAACCTTTAATTCACCCCTCCACTTT. Its translation is CASISDGTFNSPLHF.

V is TRBV28 and J is TRBJ1-2; possible D gene TRBD1, 6 bases. CDR1 and CDR2 from the germline V gene are MDHEN and SYDVKM. The V end was cut by 6 bases, the J end by 3 bases, with 11 bases between. This CDR3 contains 13 residues. CDR3 sequence: CASRSQGYYGYTF. Here the CDR3 DNA reads TGTGCCAGCAGATCACAGGGTTACTATGGCTACACCTTC.

The chain recombines TRBV7-9 with TRBJ1-4; no clear D. V was clipped by 4 bases and J by 4 bases, with 7 bases between them. Germline CDR1 SEHNR, CDR2 FQNEAQ (reference sequence). There are 13 residues in the CDR3. CDR3 in amino acids: CASSSGRNEKLFF. CDR3 DNA sequence: TGTGCCAGCAGCTCCGGTCGTAATGAAAAACTGTTTTTT. The variable domain in full, with the rest retrieved from reference TRBV7-9 and TRBJ1-4, is DTGVSQNPRHKITKRGQNVTFRCDPISEHNRLYWYRQTLGQGPEFLTYFQNEAQLEKSRLLSDRFSAERPKGSFSTLEIQRTEQGDSAMYLCASSSGRNEKLFFGSGTQLSVL.

This clone was observed a single time. This chain links TRBV6-5 with TRBJ1-6; D is undetermined. The CDR3 totals 14 residues. Trimming removed 7 bases from V and 9 bases from J, with 16 bases in between. The germline V gene encodes CDR1 MNHEY and CDR2 SVGAGI. The CDR3 bases are TGTGCCAGCACCCCTTCGGGGTACAGTTCACCCCTCCACTTT. Encoded protein: CASTPSGYSSPLHF.

The chain joins TRBV11-3 to TRBJ2-1; the match to TRBD2 covers 13 bases. The CDR3 length is 16 residues. J lost 8 bases, V lost 1 base, and 5 bases had no gene match. Germline CDR1 is SGHNT and CDR2 is YENEEA. CDR3 coding DNA: TGTGCCAGCAGCTTAGTACTAGCGGGAGGGCCTCATGAGCAGTTCTTC. Translated: CASSLVLAGGPHEQFF.

The rearrangement joins TRBV3-1 (or the pseudogene TRBV3-2) to TRBJ2-7; 7 nucleotides agree with TRBD1. This CDR3 comprises 16 residues. With 1 base clipped from V and 0 bases from J, the junction kept 6 bases outside the gene matches. Per germline, CDR1 LGHDT and CDR2 YNNKEL (reference sequence). This chain's CDR3 is CASSQGVGGYSYEQYV. For the CDR3, the DNA is TGTGCCAGCAGCCAAGGGGTAGGGGGCTACTCCTACGAGCAGTACGTC.

The CDR3 loop reads CASSSRQGIDTEAFF. The CDR3 DNA is TGCGCCAGCAGCTCCCGACAGGGTATCGACACTGAAGCTTTCTTT. The rearrangement links TRBV5-1 to TRBJ1-1; 7 bases are shared with TRBD1. The germline gives CDR1 SGHRS, CDR2 YFSETQ. The CDR3 spans 15 residues. Losses at the gene ends were 3 bases for V and 3 bases for J; bases not matched to a gene: 8.

This clone was seen just once. This chain uses TRBV24-1 with TRBJ1-5, with D maybe TRBD1 (5 bases). Between the trimmed V and J ends, which lost 4 bases and 4 bases, there was a span of 13 bases. CDR1 and CDR2 from the germline V gene are KGHDR and SFDVKD. The CDR3 runs to 15 residues. DNA of the CDR3: TGTGCCACCAGTGACCCGGGACGGCCGAATCAGCCCCAGCATTTT. Protein: CATSDPGRPNQPQHF.

The rearrangement joins TRBV6-5 to TRBJ2-7, with 7 bases aligning to TRBD2. With 5 bases clipped from V and 7 bases from J, the junction kept 14 bases outside the gene matches. CDR3 length: 15 residues. Germline assignment: CDR1 MNHEY and CDR2 SVGAGI. CDR3 DNA sequence: TGTGCCAGCAGTCCAACACCACCGGGGCGGGGGGAGCAGTACTTC. This gives the protein CASSPTPPGRGEQYF.

V and J are TRBV5-1 and TRBJ1-2; D is perhaps TRBD1 (6 bases). The CDR3 consists of 14 residues. Germline lookup yields CDR1 SGHRS and CDR2 YFSETQ. V was pared by 4 bases and J by 3 bases, with 13 bases between. The CDR3 DNA reads TGCGCCAGCAGCCTTTCGACAGGATACTATGGCTACACCTTC. Amino acid sequence: CASSLSTGYYGYTF.

This rearrangement joins TRBV24-1 to TRBJ1-2, with TRBD1 matching over 8 bases. Trimming removed 4 bases from V and 8 bases from J; junction bases left unmatched: 8. The CDR3 covers 14 residues. Germline V gene lookup returns CDR1 KGHDR and CDR2 SFDVKD. The CDR3 nucleotides are TGTGCCACCAGTGACGATACAGGGGGGCGCGGCTACACCTTC. Translation: CATSDDTGGRGYTF.

About this clone: One end of the junction is discordant with germline, which a read error may explain. V gene TRBV7-7 combines with J gene TRBJ2-3; weak D call: TRBD2 (6 bases). Germline V gene data show CDR1 as SSHAT and CDR2 as FNYEAQ (reference sequence). The CDR3 runs to 15 residues. The CDR3 DNA follows: TGTGCTAGCAGCTTAGTCGGGAGTAGCACAGATACGCAGTATTTT. It encodes CASSLVGSSTDTQYF.

The chain links TRBV18 to TRBJ1-1; weak D call: TRBD1 (6 bases). The CDR3 has 15 residues. Germline CDR1 and CDR2: KGHSH and LQKENI. Trimming cost V 3 bases and J 0 bases, with 11 bases left between them. The CDR3 region has the DNA TGTGCCAGCTCACCCGGACAGAGATTGAACACTGAAGCTTTCTTT. Translation: CASSPGQRLNTEAFF.

The chain joins TRBV18 to TRBJ1-3; 7 nucleotides align to TRBD1. Germline V gene data show CDR1 as KGHSH and CDR2 as LQKENI. J gave up 0 bases and V 2 bases, and 7 bases lay outside the gene matches. This CDR3 spans 17 amino acids. CDR3 amino acids: CASSPNPGQSSGNTIYF. DNA for the CDR3: TGTGCCAGCTCACCAAATCCGGGACAGAGCTCTGGAAACACCATATATTTT.

DNA of the CDR3: TGTGCCAGCAGCTTGGTGGCGGGAAGCTCCTACGAGCAGTACTTC. It is translated as CASSLVAGSSYEQYF. The genes are TRBV5-5 and TRBJ2-7; tentative D call: TRBD2 (6 bases). The germline V and J ends were trimmed by 0 bases and 0 bases, with 10 bases remaining between them. Germline CDR1 SGHKS, CDR2 YYEKEE (reference sequence). The CDR3 has 15 amino acids.

This chain joins TRBV5-1 and TRBJ1-2; TRBD1 is a possible D gene (5 bases). CDR1 and CDR2 (germline): SGHRS, YFSETQ. V was trimmed by 0 bases and J by 1 base, leaving 19 bases between them. The length of the CDR3 is 18 residues. CDR3 DNA: TGCGCCAGCAGCTTGGACTCGGGCAGGGCGCGGGTTAACTATGGCTACACCTTC. Protein product: CASSLDSGRARVNYGYTF.

This clone came up once. This chain uses TRBV10-2 with TRBJ1-1; no reliable D call. Germline V lookup: CDR1 WSHSY, CDR2 SAAADI. V gave up 6 bases and J gave up 3 bases, with 8 bases separating them. The CDR3 runs to 12 residues. CDR3 region: CASRDSDTEAFF. The CDR3 DNA is TGCGCCAGCAGGGATTCGGACACTGAAGCTTTCTTT.